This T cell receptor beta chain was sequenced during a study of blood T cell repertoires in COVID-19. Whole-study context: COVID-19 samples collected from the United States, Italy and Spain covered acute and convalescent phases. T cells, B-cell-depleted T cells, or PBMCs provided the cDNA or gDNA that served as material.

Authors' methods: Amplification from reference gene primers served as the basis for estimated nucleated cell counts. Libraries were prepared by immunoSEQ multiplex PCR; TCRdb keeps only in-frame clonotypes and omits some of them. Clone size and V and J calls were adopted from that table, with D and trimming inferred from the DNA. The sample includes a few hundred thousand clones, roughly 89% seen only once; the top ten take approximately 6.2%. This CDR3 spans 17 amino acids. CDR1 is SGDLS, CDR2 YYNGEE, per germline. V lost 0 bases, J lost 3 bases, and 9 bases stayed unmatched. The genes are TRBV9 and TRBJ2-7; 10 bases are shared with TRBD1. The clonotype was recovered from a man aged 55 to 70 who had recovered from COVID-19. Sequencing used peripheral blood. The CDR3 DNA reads TGTGCCAGCAGCGTAGTATCCGGGACAGGGGCCGGCTACGAGCAGTACTTC. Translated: CASSVVSGTGAGYEQYF.